This TCR beta chain stems from a study of Ad26.COV2.S vaccination and SARS-CoV-2 variants. Trimming at V came to 7 bases and at J to 6 bases, leaving 12 bases not matched to a gene. Germline CDR1 and CDR2: SGHNT and YYREEE (reference sequence). The CDR3 length is 16 residues. Using immunoSEQ multiplex PCR, the repertoire was profiled, and TCRdb retains in-frame clones only, with some absent. The sample records 350,000 to 450,000 clones, around 89% being singletons. Regarding treatment: around 19 received Ad26.COV2.S at low or high dose, single or two shots; several received placebo; per-sample allocation not given. Samples came from day 63 after the first vaccine or placebo injection.

This receptor was taken from a person aged 18 to 59 who received the Ad26.COV2.S COVID-19 vaccine or a placebo. V gene TRBV5-4 combines with J gene TRBJ2-7; 14 bases agree with TRBD2. Here the sequenced sample was peripheral blood, taken in a trial of Ad26.COV2.S vaccine versus placebo. The CDR3 bases are TGTGCCAGCGCCACCCGACCCGGACTAGCGGGAGGCGAGCAGTACTTC. Amino acid sequence: CASATRPGLAGGEQYF.